This T cell receptor (beta chain) was found in a study of CD8 T cells in Susac syndrome. This clonotype was detected once. Per the germline V gene, CDR1 is MGHDK and CDR2 is SYGVNS. The CDR3 contains 15 residues. V lost 1 base and J 8 bases, leaving 17 bases between the germline ends. Reverse transcription used 0.5 to 1 ug RNA and random hexamers. The authors amplified TCR beta CDR3 across 54 Vbeta and 13 Jbeta using immunoSEQ multiplex PCR. TCRdb re-called the immunoSEQ multiplex PCR reads through MiXCR, storing one row per CDR3 protein. Of under 200,000 distinct CDR3 sequences in the sample, about 95% are singletons; the top ten hold around 0.15%.

This sequence originates from a human donor with multiple sclerosis. This chain joins TRBV25-1 and TRBJ1-1, with no clear D. Source material: CD8+ T cells from PBMCs. CDR3: CASSELVTGGHEAFF. CDR3 bases: TGTGCCAGCAGTGAATTAGTAACCGGAGGCCACGAAGCTTTCTTT. The full variable domain, completed using reference TRBV25-1 and TRBJ1-1, is EADIYQTPRYLVIGTGKKITLECSQTMGHDKMYWYQQDPGMELHLIHYSYGVNSTEKGDLSSESTVSRIRTEHFPLTLESARPSHTSQYLCASSELVTGGHEAFFGQGTRLTVV.